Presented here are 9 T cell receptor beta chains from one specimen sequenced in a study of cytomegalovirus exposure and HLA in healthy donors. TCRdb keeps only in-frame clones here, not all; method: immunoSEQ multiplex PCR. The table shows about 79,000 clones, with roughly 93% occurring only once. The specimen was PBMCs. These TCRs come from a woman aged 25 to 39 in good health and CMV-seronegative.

The CDR3 sequence is CASSSLTGLDEQYF. For the CDR3, the DNA is TGCGCCAGCAGCTCCTTAACAGGGCTTGACGAGCAGTACTTC. J is TRBJ2-7 and V is TRBV5-1; perhaps TRBD1 as D (6 bases). Per the germline V gene, CDR1 is SGHRS and CDR2 is YFSETQ. The CDR3 spans 14 residues. V was pared by 3 bases and J by 5 bases, with 15 bases between. Filled out from reference TRBV5-1 and TRBJ2-7, the complete variable domain reads KAGVTQTPRYLIKTRGQQVTLSCSPISGHRSVSWYQQTPGQGLQFLFEYFSETQRNKGNFPGRFSGRQFSNSRSEMNVSTLELGDSALYLCASSSLTGLDEQYFGPGTRLTVT.

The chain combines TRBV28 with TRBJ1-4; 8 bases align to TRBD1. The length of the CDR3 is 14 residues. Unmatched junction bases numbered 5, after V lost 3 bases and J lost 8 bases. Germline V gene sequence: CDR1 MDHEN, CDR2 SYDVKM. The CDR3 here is CASSFSRGREKLFF. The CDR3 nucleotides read TGTGCCAGCAGTTTTTCCAGGGGGCGCGAAAAACTGTTTTTT. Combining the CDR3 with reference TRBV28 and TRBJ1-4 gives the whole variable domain DVKVTQSSRYLVKRTGEKVFLECVQDMDHENMFWYRQDPGLGLRLIYFSYDVKMKEKGDIPEGYSVSREKKERFSLILESASTNQTSMYLCASSFSRGREKLFFGSGTQLSVL.

In nucleotides, the CDR3 is TGCGCCAGCAGTGCATCAGCGAGGGAGACCCAGTACTTC. Translation gives CASSASARETQYF. This chain uses TRBV10-1 with TRBJ2-5; D is unresolved. Germline CDR1 is WNHNN and CDR2 is SYGVQD (reference sequence). V was shortened by 4 bases and J by 5 bases, with 11 bases between the two germline ends. There are 13 residues in the CDR3.

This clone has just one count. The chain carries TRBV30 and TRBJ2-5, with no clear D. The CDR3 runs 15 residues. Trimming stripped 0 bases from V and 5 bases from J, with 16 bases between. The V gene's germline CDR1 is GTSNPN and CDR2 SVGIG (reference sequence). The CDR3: CAWSVSGRSSETQYF. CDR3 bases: TGTGCCTGGAGTGTAAGTGGCCGGAGCAGCGAGACCCAGTACTTC.

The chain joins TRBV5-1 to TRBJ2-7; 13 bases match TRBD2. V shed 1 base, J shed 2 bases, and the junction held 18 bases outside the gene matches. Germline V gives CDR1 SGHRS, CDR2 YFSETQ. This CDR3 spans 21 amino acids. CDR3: CASSLPPRTSGRSTGAYEQYF. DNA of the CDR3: TGCGCCAGCAGCTTGCCCCCCCGGACTAGCGGGAGAAGCACAGGGGCCTACGAGCAGTACTTC.

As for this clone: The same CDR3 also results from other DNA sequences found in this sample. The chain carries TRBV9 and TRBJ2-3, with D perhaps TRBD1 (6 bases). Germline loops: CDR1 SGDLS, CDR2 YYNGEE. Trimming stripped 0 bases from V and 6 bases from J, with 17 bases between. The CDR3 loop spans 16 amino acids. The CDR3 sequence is CASSVDPGRGDDTQYF. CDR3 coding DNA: TGTGCCAGCAGCGTAGATCCAGGCAGGGGCGATGATACGCAGTATTTT.

This CDR3 reads CASSPGGEAFF. As DNA, the CDR3 is TGCGCCAGCAGCCCGGGAGGGGAGGCTTTCTTT. The chain combines TRBV5-1 with TRBJ1-1, with D possibly matching TRBD1 (5 bases). Trimming removed 4 bases at V and 11 bases at J, with 12 bases between. Germline assignment: CDR1 SGHRS and CDR2 YFSETQ. This CDR3 contains 11 residues.

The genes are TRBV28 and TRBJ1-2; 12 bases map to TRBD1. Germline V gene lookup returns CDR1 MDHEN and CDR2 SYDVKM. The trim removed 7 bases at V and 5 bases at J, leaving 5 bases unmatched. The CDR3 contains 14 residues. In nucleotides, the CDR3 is TGTGCCAGCACCAGGGACAGGGGGCATTATGGCTACACCTTC. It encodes CASTRDRGHYGYTF.

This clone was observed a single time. The CDR3 DNA follows: TGTGCCTGCCCACTAGCGGCGGGTGAGTTCTTC. It encodes CACPLAAGEFF. V and J are TRBV30 and TRBJ2-1; 8 bases are a match to TRBD2. From germline, CDR1 is GTSNPN and CDR2 SVGIG (reference sequence). The CDR3 is 11 amino acids. V shed 6 bases, J shed 14 bases, and the junction held 9 bases outside the gene matches.